Below, 12 T cell receptor beta chains from the same sample are listed, as sequenced in a study of CD8 T cells in ankylosing spondylitis. TCRdb re-called the 5' RACE reads with MiXCR, one entry per CDR3 protein. In the table there are about 240,000 distinct CDR3 sequences, over 8.5% of which are singletons. Sequencing input: blood, either unsorted or a sorted T cell fraction (not recorded which). The receptors were gathered from a male donor with ankylosing spondylitis or in good health (not recorded which).

This chain uses TRBV10-3 with TRBJ2-3, with D unresolved. Germline V gene sequence: CDR1 ENHRY, CDR2 SYGVKD. Trimming shortened V by 4 bases and J by 4 bases, and 9 bases separated the two germline ends. This CDR3 region has 13 residues. CDR3 sequence (DNA): TGTGCCATCAGTGTCGTAGGATCAGATACGCAGTATTTT. Amino acid sequence: CAISVVGSDTQYF.

This clonotype showed up many times. The chain links TRBV7-8 to TRBJ2-1; 7 bases are shared with TRBD1. The V gene's germline CDR1 is SGHVS and CDR2 FQNEAQ. The CDR3 is made up of 15 amino acids. V trimming: 2 bases; J trimming: 3 bases; junction bases outside the gene matches: 4. Here the CDR3 reads CASSLSGGIYNEQFF. The CDR3 region has the DNA TGTGCCAGCAGCTTATCAGGGGGAATCTACAATGAGCAGTTCTTC. Using reference TRBV7-8 and TRBJ2-1 for the parts outside the CDR3, the full variable domain is GAGVSQSPRYKVAKRGQDVALRCDPISGHVSLFWYQQALGQGPEFLTYFQNEAQLDKSGLPSDRFFAERPEGSVSTLKIQRTQQEDSAVYLCASSLSGGIYNEQFFGPGTRLTVL.

There are many counts of this clonotype. V is TRBV4-1 and J is TRBJ2-1; a possible D gene is TRBD2 (6 bases). CDR1 and CDR2 from the germline V gene are MGHRA and YSYEKL. The V end was cut by 3 bases, the J end by 3 bases, with 9 bases between. The CDR3 is 14 residues long. The CDR3 sequence: CASSQTRNYNEQFF. CDR3 sequence (DNA): TGCGCCAGCAGCCAGACTAGGAACTACAATGAGCAGTTCTTC.

This clonotype was counted ten times or more. V usage is TRBV5-6 and J usage is TRBJ1-1, with 8 positions matching TRBD1. Germline V CDR1 and CDR2: SGHDT, YYEEEE. The CDR3 spans 16 residues. J gave up 6 bases and V 0 bases, and 10 bases lay outside the gene matches. CDR3 residues: CASSLAGGVSSSEAFF. Here the CDR3 DNA reads TGTGCCAGCAGCTTGGCAGGGGGCGTAAGTTCTTCTGAAGCTTTCTTT.

This clonotype showed up many times. The chain carries TRBV20-1 and TRBJ2-3; 7 nucleotides agree with TRBD2. Trimming at V came to 5 bases and at J to 1 base, leaving 6 bases not matched to a gene. The germline V gene encodes CDR1 DFQATT and CDR2 SNEGSKA (reference sequence). The CDR3 sequence is 14 residues long. CDR3 DNA sequence: TGCAGTGCTTCACGGGGGGTGCGCACAGATACGCAGTATTTT. Translation: CSASRGVRTDTQYF.

This clonotype was found a few times. The CDR3 region has the DNA TGTGCCAGCAGCCAAATTGGAGGGGCTGAAGCTTTCTTT. Its protein is CASSQIGGAEAFF. This rearrangement joins TRBV3-1 to TRBJ1-1; TRBD1 is a possible D gene (5 bases). The CDR3 length is 13 residues. Germline values: CDR1 LGHDT, CDR2 YNNKEL (reference sequence). V was clipped by 2 bases and J by 6 bases, with 10 bases between them.

The CDR3 region is CATSASLGEVGTGELFF. CDR3 in DNA: TGTGCCACCAGTGCCTCCCTGGGGGAGGTAGGCACCGGGGAGCTGTTTTTT. The rearrangement links TRBV24-1 to TRBJ2-2, with D possibly matching TRBD2 (6 bases). Trimming stripped 5 bases from V and 4 bases from J, with 19 bases between. Looked up from germline, CDR1 is KGHDR and CDR2 is SFDVKD. This CDR3 is 17 amino acids long.

This chain connects TRBV12-3 or TRBV12-4 to TRBJ2-7; 9 nucleotides agree with TRBD1. CDR3 length: 16 residues. V trimming: 5 bases; J trimming: 6 bases; junction bases outside the gene matches: 14. CDR3 sequence: CASSPRDETGGSEQYF. In nucleotides, the CDR3 is TGTGCCAGCAGTCCTCGGGACGAAACAGGGGGCAGCGAGCAGTACTTC.

At least ten counts were recorded for this clonotype. The chain links TRBV30 to TRBJ1-5; a weak D match, TRBD1 (5 bases). The germline V and J ends were trimmed by 5 bases and 5 bases, with 13 bases remaining between them. The germline CDR1 and CDR2 sequences are GTSNPN and SVGIG (reference sequence). The CDR3 sequence is 13 residues long. The CDR3 DNA follows: TGTGCCTGGGCCCAGGGTTGGGATCAGCCCCAGCATTTT. This gives the protein CAWAQGWDQPQHF.

The chain couples TRBV5-1 to TRBJ2-5, with D possibly matching TRBD1 (6 bases). The V gene lost 2 bases and the J gene lost 5 bases, with 13 bases spanning the gap. This CDR3 spans 14 amino acids. Germline CDR1 is SGHRS and CDR2 is YFSETQ. In nucleotides, the CDR3 is TGCGCCAGCAGCTTAGGGGCAGGGGTCGAGACCCAGTACTTC. Encoded protein: CASSLGAGVETQYF.

This rearrangement joins TRBV5-1 to TRBJ1-2, with D perhaps matching TRBD1 (5 bases). Per the germline V gene, CDR1 is SGHRS and CDR2 is YFSETQ. V lost 0 bases and J 7 bases, leaving 25 bases between the germline ends. This CDR3 is 18 amino acids long. The CDR3 DNA reads TGCGCCAGCAGCTTGGAAGCCCCAGGGACCTCTAGGAGGCGTGGCTACACCTTC. Amino acids: CASSLEAPGTSRRRGYTF.

This clonotype was counted a few times. The genes are TRBV4-3 and TRBJ2-1, with D unclear. Per the germline V gene, CDR1 is LGHNA and CDR2 is YSLEER. CDR3 length equals 13 residues. V was trimmed by 0 bases and J by 14 bases, leaving 14 bases between them. The CDR3: CASSQDVETPEFF. For the CDR3, the DNA is TGCGCCAGCAGCCAAGATGTAGAGACCCCGGAGTTCTTC.